Below are 16 T cell receptor beta chains sequenced from a single sample in a study of shared clonotypes between healthy human individuals. Only in-frame clones appear in the TCRdb table, and some are missing; sequencing was by immunoSEQ multiplex PCR. Here the sample spans about 2.1 million clones, roughly 93% being singletons. CD45RO-negative CD8 cells positively selected for CCR7 made up the naive population, which excluded terminally differentiated effector memory CD45RA+ cells. Sequencing input: naive CD8+ T cells from PBMCs. Source of these receptors: a man younger than 30 in good health. Some clones in this sample may be carry-over from other donors' samples.

The V call is TRBV28, the J call TRBJ1-1; no clear D. Germline lookup yields CDR1 MDHEN and CDR2 SYDVKM. The length of the CDR3 is 11 residues. V lost 2 bases, J lost 10 bases, and 8 bases lay in between. The CDR3 DNA sequence: TGTGCCAGCAGTTTAGGTTGGACAGCTTTCTTT. It codes for CASSLGWTAFF.

The chain employs TRBV27 and TRBJ1-4, with 12 bases that match TRBD1. The length of the CDR3 is 16 residues. Germline values: CDR1 MNHEY, CDR2 SMNVEV (reference sequence). After removal of 0 bases from V and 7 bases from J, the junction contained 3 bases not matched to a gene. The CDR3 sequence: CASSLSGTGGTEKLFF. The CDR3 nucleotides are TGTGCCAGCAGTTTATCGGGGACAGGGGGCACTGAAAAACTGTTTTTT.

This clone has a single count. The chain employs TRBV5-5 and TRBJ2-7; D is perhaps TRBD1 or TRBD2 (5 bases each). The CDR3 sequence is 18 residues long. The germline V gene encodes CDR1 SGHKS and CDR2 YYEKEE (reference sequence). V was trimmed by 0 bases and J by 5 bases, leaving 24 bases between them. As DNA, the CDR3 is TGTGCCAGCAGCTTGGTCTTGTTGGGACCTCATATGGGCCACGAGCAGTACTTC. Amino acids: CASSLVLLGPHMGHEQYF.

The chain carries TRBV10-2 and TRBJ1-2, with D perhaps TRBD1 (6 bases). The CDR3 consists of 15 residues. V lost 4 bases and J lost 7, with 19 bases in between. From germline, CDR1 is WSHSY and CDR2 SAAADI. Written as DNA, the CDR3 is TGCGCCAGCAGTGGCGGGGGGGGCTACAGTGGTGGCTACACCTTC. It specifies CASSGGGGYSGGYTF.

The gene calls are TRBV28 and TRBJ2-4; possibly TRBD2 for D (5 bases). V lost 8 bases and J 9 bases, leaving 11 bases between the germline ends. Germline CDR1 reads MDHEN; CDR2 reads SYDVKM. There are 11 residues in the CDR3. CDR3 sequence reads: CASSPGVIQYF. The DNA for the CDR3 is TGTGCCAGCTCCCCCGGGGTCATTCAGTACTTC.

This clone is a singleton in its sample. The chain is built from TRBV9 and TRBJ2-1; 7 bases are shared with TRBD2. The CDR3 extends over 15 amino acids. Losses at the gene ends were 1 base for V and 2 bases for J; bases not matched to a gene: 3. Germline CDR1 and CDR2: SGDLS and YYNGEE. For the CDR3, the DNA is TGTGCCAGCAGCGTAAGCGGGGTTCCCTACAATGAGCAGTTCTTC. As protein: CASSVSGVPYNEQFF.

The V and J genes are TRBV6-1 and TRBJ1-2; the match to TRBD1 covers 10 bases. The CDR3 consists of 15 residues. V was pared by 3 bases and J by 8 bases, with 9 bases of the junction left unmatched. The germline V gene has CDR1 MNHNS and CDR2 SASEGT. The CDR3 coding sequence is TGTGCCAGCAGTGAGTTCCCAGACAGGGGGCGCGGCTACACCTTC. It yields the protein CASSEFPDRGRGYTF.

The chain combines TRBV28 with TRBJ1-5, with 8 positions matching TRBD1. The CDR3 sequence is 12 residues long. Germline V gives CDR1 MDHEN, CDR2 SYDVKM. The chain's CDR3 is CATQGAKQPQHF. DNA of the CDR3: TGTGCGACGCAGGGGGCAAAACAGCCCCAGCATTTT.

This chain links TRBV4-1 with TRBJ1-1, with D tentatively TRBD1 (5 bases). Trimming removed 4 bases from V and 4 bases from J, with 16 bases in between. The CDR3 is 15 residues long. Germline-derived CDR1 and CDR2 are MGHRA and YSYEKL. CDR3 loop: CASSPGTGPGTEAFF. As DNA, the CDR3 is TGCGCCAGCAGCCCCGGGACGGGCCCGGGCACTGAAGCTTTCTTT.

The J gene is TRBJ1-1, the V gene TRBV10-3, with 8 bases fitting TRBD1. Germline-derived CDR1 and CDR2 are ENHRY and SYGVKD. This CDR3 has 14 amino acids. J was trimmed by 1 base and V by 10 bases; bases with no gene match: 8. The CDR3: CATTQGATNTEAFF. The CDR3 coding sequence is TGTGCCACCACTCAGGGGGCCACGAACACTGAAGCTTTCTTT.

The chain carries TRBV2 and TRBJ2-7; perhaps D is TRBD1 or TRBD2 (5 bases each). Trimming shortened V by 8 bases and J by 0 bases, and 8 bases separated the two germline ends. The CDR3 covers 12 residues. Germline V CDR1 and CDR2: SNHLY, FYNNEI. CDR3 coding DNA: TGTGCCAGCGGGGACGACTCCTACGAGCAGTACTTC. Protein product: CASGDDSYEQYF.

This clone was detected only a few times. The chain carries TRBV19 and TRBJ1-1, with TRBD1 matching 10 bases. The V gene's germline CDR1 is LNHDA and CDR2 SQIVND (reference sequence). The CDR3 sequence is 14 residues long. Germline trimming cut 9 bases from V and 6 bases from J; bases unmatched to any gene: 10. The CDR3 here is CASLGQGVLAEAFF. Here the CDR3 DNA reads TGTGCCAGCCTTGGACAGGGGGTATTGGCTGAAGCTTTCTTT.

This clone was seen a single time. This chain connects TRBV5-4 to TRBJ2-7; TRBD1 is a possible D gene (6 bases). Per the germline V gene, CDR1 is SGHNT and CDR2 is YYREEE (reference sequence). V was shortened by 3 bases and J by 0 bases, with 10 bases between the two germline ends. This CDR3 is 14 amino acids long. CDR3 sequence reads: CASSSQGGSYEQYF. CDR3 nucleotide sequence: TGTGCCAGCAGCTCCCAAGGGGGCTCCTACGAGCAGTACTTC.

Turning to this clone: Other DNA sequences within the sample encode an identical CDR3. The rearrangement joins TRBV29-1 to TRBJ2-5; D unclear. In germline, CDR1 is SQVTM, CDR2 ANQGSEA. CDR3 size: 12 residues. Trimming stripped 5 bases from V and 1 base from J, with 8 bases between. Here the CDR3 DNA reads TGCAGCGTTCTTCAGGTCCAAGAGACCCAGTACTTC. Its translation: CSVLQVQETQYF.

The CDR3 spells CASSQDEEETQYF. CDR3 DNA sequence: TGTGCCAGCAGCCAAGACGAAGAAGAGACCCAGTACTTC. The J gene is TRBJ2-5, the V gene TRBV6-5; D not certain. Germline CDR1 and CDR2: MNHEY and SVGAGI. The CDR3 is made up of 13 amino acids. V was pared by 6 bases and J by 3 bases, with 11 bases between.

The chain uses TRBV4-3 and TRBJ1-4, with D possibly being TRBD1 (5 bases). Per the germline V gene, CDR1 is LGHNA and CDR2 is YSLEER. Trimming removed 4 bases from V and 8 bases from J, with 17 bases in between. The CDR3 spans 15 residues. CDR3 in amino acids: CASSPPGGAGEKLFF. The CDR3, as DNA: TGCGCCAGCAGCCCCCCAGGAGGGGCGGGAGAAAAACTGTTTTTT.